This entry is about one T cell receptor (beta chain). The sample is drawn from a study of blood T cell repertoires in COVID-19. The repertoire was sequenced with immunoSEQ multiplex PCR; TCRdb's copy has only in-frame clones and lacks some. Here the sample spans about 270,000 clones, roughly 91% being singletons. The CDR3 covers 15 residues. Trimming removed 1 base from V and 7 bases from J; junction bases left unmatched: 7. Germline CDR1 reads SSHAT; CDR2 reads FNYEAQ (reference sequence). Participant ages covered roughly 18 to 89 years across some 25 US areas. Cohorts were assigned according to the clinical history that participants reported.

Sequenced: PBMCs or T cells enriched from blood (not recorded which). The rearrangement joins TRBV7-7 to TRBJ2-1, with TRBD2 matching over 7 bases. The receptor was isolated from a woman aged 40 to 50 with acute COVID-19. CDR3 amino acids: CASSLGRAGDNEQFF. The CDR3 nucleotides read TGTGCCAGCAGCTTAGGGCGGGCGGGGGATAATGAGCAGTTCTTC.